This T cell receptor (beta chain) was recovered during a study of post-analysis software for immune sequencing data. Overall study context: The patients showed relapsing-remitting, secondary progressive and progressive-relapsing multiple sclerosis courses.

General study findings and limits: Clustering by F measure revealed strong co-clustering among samples prepared together in one batch. Versus controls, multiple sclerosis patients showed significantly lower diversity (normalized Chao1). Five TRBV segments, TRBV5-6, TRBV5-1 and TRBV20-1 among them, were found more frequent in patients than controls.

CDR3 length equals 15 residues. V shed 5 bases and J shed 1 base, with 12 bases lying between them. Germline V gene lookup returns CDR1 MNHEY and CDR2 SVGEGT. Prepared libraries of TCR beta cDNA carried unique molecular identifiers. When about 0.9 to 11 million T cells were used, they gave about 550,000 cDNA molecules. Via MiXCR, TCRdb re-called the PCR reads, giving one row per CDR3 protein. The table includes 380,000 or so distinct CDR3 sequences, 30% to 45% detected once. Comments on this clonotype: The antigen is unknown.

V gene TRBV6-2 or TRBV6-3 combines with J gene TRBJ1-5; possibly TRBD1 for D (5 bases). The sequenced sample was blood. This TCR derives from a girl aged 5 to 17 with multiple sclerosis. CDR3: CASSRGVGSNQPQHF. CDR3 nucleotide sequence: TGTGCCAGCAGTCGAGGGGTTGGGAGCAATCAGCCCCAGCATTTT.